This T cell receptor (beta chain) derives from a study of OX40 agonist ivuxolimab in advanced cancers. This CDR3 contains 13 residues. Germline CDR1 is SGDLS and CDR2 is YYNGEE. The ends were cut back, 3 bases at V and 7 bases at J, with 14 bases in the middle. Only in-frame clones appear in the TCRdb table, and some are missing; sequencing was by immunoSEQ multiplex PCR. In the table there are 60,000 to 75,000 clones, 80% to 95% of which are singletons. This TCR came from an adult with an advanced solid tumor such as melanoma, head and neck, liver or kidney cancer. Sequenced material: CD4+ or CD8+ T cells sorted from blood, taken in a trial of the OX40 agonist ivuxolimab. The J gene is TRBJ2-7, the V gene TRBV9; D assignment may be TRBD1 or TRBD2 (5 bases each). The CDR3: CASSGGPPWEQYF. The CDR3 DNA reads TGTGCCAGCAGCGGGGGACCCCCCTGGGAGCAGTACTTC.